The present T cell receptor (beta chain) was sequenced within a study of a mutant IDH1 vaccine in newly diagnosed glioma. Study conclusions and caveats: Detectable vaccine-induced immune responses arose in roughly 93% of patients.

About this clone itself: Its antigen is unidentified.

Stated time point: baseline, week 1 (first vaccination visit). As to treatment: pre-vaccination baseline after standard-of-care therapy. Each of the donors came in with new WHO grade 3 or 4 astrocytomas that were IDH1-mutant and ATRX-lost. Germline loops: CDR1 SGHNT, CDR2 YENEEA. Trimming left V 5 bases short and J 0 bases short, with 8 bases between. This CDR3 has 13 residues. Sequencing was performed with immunoSEQ multiplex PCR; in TCRdb, only in-frame clones are kept and a portion is missing. Of around 87,000 clones detected, around 82% appear once; the ten largest clones hold under 8%. This TCR was sampled from a woman between 50 and 59 years old with glioma. Source: PBMCs, taken from a glioma patient treated with radiotherapy, temozolomide or both. This chain uses TRBV11-3 with TRBJ2-7; no reliable D call. The CDR3 region is CASSPSGSYEQYF. CDR3 DNA: TGTGCCAGCAGCCCATCGGGCTCCTACGAGCAGTACTTC. Using reference TRBV11-3 and TRBJ2-7 for the parts outside the CDR3, the full variable domain is EAGVVQSPRYKIIEKKQPVAFWCNPISGHNTLYWYLQNLGQGPELLIRYENEEAVDDSQLPKDRFSAERLKGVDSTLKIQPAELGDSAVYLCASSPSGSYEQYFGPGTRLTVT.